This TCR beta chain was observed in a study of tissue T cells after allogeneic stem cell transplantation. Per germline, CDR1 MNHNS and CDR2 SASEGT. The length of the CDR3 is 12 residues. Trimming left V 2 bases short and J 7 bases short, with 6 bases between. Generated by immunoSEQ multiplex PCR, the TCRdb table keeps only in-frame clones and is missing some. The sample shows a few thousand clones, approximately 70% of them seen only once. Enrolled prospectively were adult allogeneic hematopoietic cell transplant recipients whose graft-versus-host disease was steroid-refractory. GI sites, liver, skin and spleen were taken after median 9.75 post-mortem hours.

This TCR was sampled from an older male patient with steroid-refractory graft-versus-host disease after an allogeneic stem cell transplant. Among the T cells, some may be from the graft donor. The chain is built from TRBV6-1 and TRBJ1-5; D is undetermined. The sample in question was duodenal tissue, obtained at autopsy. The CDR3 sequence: CASSETQQPQHF. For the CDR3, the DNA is TGTGCCAGCAGTGAAACCCAACAGCCCCAGCATTTT.